The clone carrying this T cell receptor (beta chain) has a count of ten or more. No antigen is known for it. The sample comes from a study of regulatory T cells in long-lasting Graves disease. Regarding the study as a whole: Possibly, accuracy suffered from the small sample size.

Noted time point: newly diagnosed GD, antithyroid drugs for less than 3 months. From RNA extracted from PBMCs, the TCR library was made. Construction of TCR beta libraries relied on iRepertoire HTBI primers and on Arm-PCR targeting CDR3 regions. TCRdb processed the multiplex PCR reads anew with MiXCR; each CDR3 protein has one entry. The repertoire holds 680,000 or so distinct CDR3 sequences, with roughly 15% as singletons. The CDR3 extends over 15 amino acids. The germline CDR1 and CDR2 sequences are SGHRS and YFSETQ. The V gene lost 0 bases and the J gene lost 8 bases, with 15 bases spanning the gap. This sample also appeared in a second study, on T cells in Graves' hyperthyroidism and ophthalmopathy.

Sequences were derived from peripheral blood mononuclear cells (PBMCs), sampled at new diagnosis, from a patient treated with antithyroid drugs. The chain has TRBV5-1 and TRBJ2-1; D call uncertain. This receptor was taken from a woman younger than 45 with Graves disease. The CDR3 region has the DNA TGCGCCAGCAGCTTGGCCGGAGAGGTGGTCGATGAGCAGTTCTTC. As protein: CASSLAGEVVDEQFF.